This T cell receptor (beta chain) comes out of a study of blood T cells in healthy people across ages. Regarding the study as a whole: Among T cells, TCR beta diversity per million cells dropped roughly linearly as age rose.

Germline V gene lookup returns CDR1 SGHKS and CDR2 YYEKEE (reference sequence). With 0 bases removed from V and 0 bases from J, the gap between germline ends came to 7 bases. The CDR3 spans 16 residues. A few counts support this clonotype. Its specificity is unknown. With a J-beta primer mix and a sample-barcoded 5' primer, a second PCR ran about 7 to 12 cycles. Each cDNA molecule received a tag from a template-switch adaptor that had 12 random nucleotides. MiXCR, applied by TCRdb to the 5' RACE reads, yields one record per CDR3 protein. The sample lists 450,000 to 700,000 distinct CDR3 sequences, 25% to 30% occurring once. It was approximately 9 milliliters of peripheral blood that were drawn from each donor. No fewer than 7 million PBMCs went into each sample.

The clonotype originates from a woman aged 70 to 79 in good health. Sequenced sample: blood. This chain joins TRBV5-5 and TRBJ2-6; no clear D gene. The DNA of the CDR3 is TGTGCCAGCAGCTTGGAGACGGGCTCTGGGGCCAACGTCCTGACTTTC. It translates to CASSLETGSGANVLTF. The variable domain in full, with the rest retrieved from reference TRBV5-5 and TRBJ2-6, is DAGVTQSPTHLIKTRGQQVTLRCSPISGHKSVSWYQQVLGQGPQFIFQYYEKEERGRGNFPDRFSARQFPNYSSELNVNALLLGDSALYLCASSLETGSGANVLTFGAGSRLTVL.